This T cell receptor beta chain stems from a study of T-cell reconstitution after alpha-beta-depleted transplantation in children. Unique molecular identifiers were incorporated when the TCRbeta library was constructed. Each CDR3 protein is one row after TCRdb ran MiXCR on the PCR reads. Of about 440,000 distinct CDR3 sequences listed, approximately 41% are singletons. V gave up 6 bases and J gave up 6 bases, with 12 bases separating them. CDR1 is DFQATT and CDR2 is SNEGSKA in the germline V gene (reference sequence). The CDR3 spans 12 residues. The chain links TRBV20-1 to TRBJ2-1, with D possibly matching TRBD1 (6 bases). The TCR was taken from a girl aged 2-10 years with aplastic anemia, due to receive a stem cell transplant. The sequencing used PBMCs, collected before TCRalphabeta/CD19-depleted stem cell transplant. This CDR3 reads CSATTGVNEQFF. CDR3 DNA sequence: TGCAGTGCGACGACAGGCGTCAATGAGCAGTTCTTC.